This T cell receptor beta chain emerged from a study of blood T cells in healthy people across ages. Study results and caveats: Researchers report that TCR beta diversity correlated strongly with naive T cell percentage.

Donation came from healthy Caucasian individuals in Russia who were aged 6 to 90. Drawn from each donor were 7.5 to 10 milliliters of peripheral blood. There are 17 residues in the CDR3. V lost 0 bases to trimming and J lost 7 bases, with 21 bases between them. The V gene's germline CDR1 is LGHNA and CDR2 YSLEER. Together with a sample-barcoded 5' primer, a J-beta primer mix was included in a second PCR lasting roughly 6 to 12 cycles. TCRdb processed the 5' RACE reads anew with MiXCR; each CDR3 protein has one entry. The sample yields around 1,100,000 distinct CDR3 sequences, more than 30% seen once. About this clonotype: Its matching antigen is unknown.

This chain uses TRBV4-3 with TRBJ1-2; unclear D gene. This TCR was sampled from a man younger than 35 in good health. Sequencing was performed on blood. The CDR3 loop is CASSQEALRAKDGGYTF. The CDR3 coding sequence is TGCGCCAGCAGCCAAGAAGCGCTTCGGGCAAAGGACGGTGGCTACACCTTC.